The source of this T cell receptor (beta chain) is a study of siplizumab effects on memory and regulatory T cells. Findings and caveats of the study: A major contribution to the alloresponse seemed to be made by naive T cells, which seemed more diverse than memory cells. In controls, around 30% of mappable alloreactive CD4+ clones were Treg-derived on average, versus around 71% with siplizumab.

Per sample, the assay covered approximately 94,000 TCR templates. Data came from immunoSEQ multiplex PCR; TCRdb stores just in-frame clones and leaves some out. This table has about 75,000 clones, 93% appearing once. This clone has just one count. Its antigen remains unidentified. The V gene's germline CDR1 is MGHRA and CDR2 YSYEKL. The V gene end was trimmed by 3 bases and the J gene end by 2 bases; junction bases not matched to a gene: 8. The CDR3 loop spans 17 amino acids. The sequenced material came from CD8+ T cells sorted from blood. This TCR was sampled from a human donor in good health. The V and J genes are TRBV4-1 and TRBJ1-1; 11 nucleotides align to TRBD1. The CDR3 region has the DNA TGCGCCAGCAGCCATACCGGACAGGGGGCATTTAACACTGAAGCTTTCTTT. Its protein is CASSHTGQGAFNTEAFF.